The entry below describes one TCR beta chain. Its antigen remains unknown. This specimen belongs to a study of cytomegalovirus exposure and HLA in healthy donors. Findings and limits, study-wide: A later analysis by the authors found several of the most significant clusters apparently linked to common viral pathogens. Researchers reported that a few CMV-associated chains were confirmed in vitro as CMV antigen-specific. Per published reports, the classifier diagnosed cytomegalovirus status with high specificity and sensitivity. A missense variant in DCLRE1C was later tied to TCR beta V- and J-gene trimming.

A multiplex PCR was run with 60 Vbeta primers and 13 Jbeta primers. The data were produced by immunoSEQ multiplex PCR, yet TCRdb's version contains in-frame clones alone and is incomplete. Of 90,000 to 130,000 clones detected, roughly 73% appear once; the ten largest clones hold more than 0.7%. CDR1 and CDR2 (germline): SGHRS, YFSETQ. The CDR3 consists of 17 residues. V shed 3 bases and J 10 bases; nucleotides not matched to a gene: 13. Sequenced: PBMCs. The clonotype was recovered from a woman aged 30 to 39 in good health and CMV-seronegative. The chain uses TRBV5-1 and TRBJ1-6; 10 nucleotides agree with TRBD1. The CDR3 DNA reads TGCGCCAGCAGCTCCCAAACAAGACAGGGGGCGAGGTCACCCCTCCACTTT. This translates into CASSSQTRQGARSPLHF. The full variable domain, its missing parts supplied by reference TRBV5-1 and TRBJ1-6, is KAGVTQTPRYLIKTRGQQVTLSCSPISGHRSVSWYQQTPGQGLQFLFEYFSETQRNKGNFPGRFSGRQFSNSRSEMNVSTLELGDSALYLCASSSQTRQGARSPLHFGNGTRLTVT.